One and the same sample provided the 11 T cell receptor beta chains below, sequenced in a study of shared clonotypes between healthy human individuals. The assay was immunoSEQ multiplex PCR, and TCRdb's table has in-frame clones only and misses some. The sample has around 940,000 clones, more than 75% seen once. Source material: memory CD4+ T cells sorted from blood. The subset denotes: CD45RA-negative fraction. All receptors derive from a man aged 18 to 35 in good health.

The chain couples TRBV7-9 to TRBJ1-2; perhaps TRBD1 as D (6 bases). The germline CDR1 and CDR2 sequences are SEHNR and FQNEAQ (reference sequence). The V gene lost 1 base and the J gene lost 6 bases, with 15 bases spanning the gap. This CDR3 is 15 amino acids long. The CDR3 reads CASSLGQAGAHGYTF. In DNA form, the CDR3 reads TGTGCCAGCAGCTTAGGGCAGGCAGGGGCTCATGGCTACACCTTC.

CDR3 bases: TGTGCCAGCAGTGGGACAGGGTTTGGGGATACGCAGTATTTT. Translated, it gives CASSGTGFGDTQYF. The chain has TRBV2 and TRBJ2-3; 8 nucleotides match TRBD1. This CDR3 region has 14 residues. After removal of 4 bases from V and 6 bases from J, the junction contained 6 bases not matched to a gene. Per germline, CDR1 SNHLY and CDR2 FYNNEI.

CDR3 region: CASSPGREDYTF. CDR3 sequence (DNA): TGTGCCAGCTCACCAGGGCGGGAGGACTACACCTTC. This chain links TRBV18 with TRBJ1-2; D is unclear. Between the trimmed V and J ends, which lost 2 bases and 10 bases, there was a span of 11 bases. The CDR3 runs to 12 residues. Germline CDR1 KGHSH, CDR2 LQKENI. The full variable domain, rest sourced from reference TRBV18 and TRBJ1-2, is NAGVMQNPRHLVRRRGQEARLRCSPMKGHSHVYWYRQLPEEGLKFMVYLQKENIIDESGMPKERFSAEFPKEGPSILRIQQVVRGDSAAYFCASSPGREDYTFGSGTRLTVV.

CDR3 loop: CASRVPTTSSGYTF. The CDR3 DNA is TGTGCCAGCAGGGTCCCTACCACGTCCTCTGGCTACACCTTC. This chain links TRBV6-1 with TRBJ1-2; no clear D gene. Germline V gene lookup returns CDR1 MNHNS and CDR2 SASEGT. V lost 6 bases and J lost 7, with 18 bases in between. This CDR3 is 14 amino acids long.

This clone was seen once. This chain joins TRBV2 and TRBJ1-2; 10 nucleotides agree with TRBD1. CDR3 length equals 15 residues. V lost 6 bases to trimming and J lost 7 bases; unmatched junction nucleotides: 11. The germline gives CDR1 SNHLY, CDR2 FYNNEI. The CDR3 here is CASSAGRDRGTGYTF. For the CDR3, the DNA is TGTGCCAGCAGCGCCGGACGGGACAGGGGCACTGGCTACACCTTC.

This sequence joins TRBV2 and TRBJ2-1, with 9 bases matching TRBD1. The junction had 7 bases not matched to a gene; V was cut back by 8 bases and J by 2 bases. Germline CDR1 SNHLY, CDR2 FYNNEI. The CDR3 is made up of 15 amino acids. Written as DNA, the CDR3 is TGTGCCAGCGGACAGGGGCTTAGCACCTACAATGAGCAGTTCTTC. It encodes CASGQGLSTYNEQFF.

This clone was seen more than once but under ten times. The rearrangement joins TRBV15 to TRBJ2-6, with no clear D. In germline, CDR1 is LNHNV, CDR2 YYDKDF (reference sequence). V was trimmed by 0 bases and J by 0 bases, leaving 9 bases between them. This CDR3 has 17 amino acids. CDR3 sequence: CATSRDLRSSGANVLTF. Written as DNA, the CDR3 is TGTGCCACCAGCAGAGACCTACGGAGCTCTGGGGCCAACGTCCTGACTTTC.

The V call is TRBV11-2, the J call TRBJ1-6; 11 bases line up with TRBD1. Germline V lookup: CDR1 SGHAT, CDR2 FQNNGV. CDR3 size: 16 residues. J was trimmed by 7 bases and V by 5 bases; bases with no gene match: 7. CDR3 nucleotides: TGTGCCAGCAGCCCCCGGACAGGGGGCCCCAATTCACCCCTCCACTTT. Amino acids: CASSPRTGGPNSPLHF.

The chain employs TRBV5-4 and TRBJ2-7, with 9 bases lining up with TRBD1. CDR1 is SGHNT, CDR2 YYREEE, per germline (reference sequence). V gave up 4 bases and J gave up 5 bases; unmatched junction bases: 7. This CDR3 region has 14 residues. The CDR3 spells CASSPGTGRDEQYF. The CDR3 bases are TGTGCCAGCAGCCCCGGGACAGGGAGGGACGAGCAGTACTTC.

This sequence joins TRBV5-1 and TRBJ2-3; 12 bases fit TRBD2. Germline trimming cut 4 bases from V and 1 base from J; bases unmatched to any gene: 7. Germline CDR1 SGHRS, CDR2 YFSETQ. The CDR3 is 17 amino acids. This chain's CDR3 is CASSRLTSGGGTDTQYF. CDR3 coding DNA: TGCGCCAGCAGCCGACTGACTAGCGGGGGAGGCACAGATACGCAGTATTTT.

CDR3 DNA: TGTGCCAGCAGCTTAGAGGGAGACAGGGGGGACGCTGAAGCTTTCTTT. Protein product: CASSLEGDRGDAEAFF. This chain links TRBV7-9 with TRBJ1-1; 9 bases match TRBD1. Germline V lookup: CDR1 SEHNR, CDR2 FQNEAQ (reference sequence). CDR3 length: 16 amino acids. V shed 1 base and J 6 bases; nucleotides not matched to a gene: 9.